One sample yielded the 21 T cell receptor beta chains listed below, sequenced in a study of cytomegalovirus exposure and HLA in healthy donors. The PCR used 60 Vbeta and 13 Jbeta primers. TCRdb's table, derived via immunoSEQ multiplex PCR, lists solely in-frame clones and lacks some. Counted here are fewer than 100,000 clones, roughly 78% occurring once; the ten biggest clones make up 2.5%. The sequencing sample was made of PBMCs. These receptors all stem from a male donor in good health and CMV-seropositive.

The chain combines TRBV6-1 with TRBJ1-2; 12 bases match TRBD1. The junction had 6 bases not matched to a gene; V was cut back by 2 bases and J by 8 bases. The CDR3 sequence is 15 residues long. Germline V CDR1 and CDR2: MNHNS, SASEGT. In DNA form, the CDR3 reads TGTGCCAGCAGTGAATCCGGGACAGGGGGCTACGGCTACACCTTC. As protein: CASSESGTGGYGYTF.

The chain uses TRBV28 and TRBJ1-2; the match to TRBD1 covers 7 bases. CDR1 and CDR2 (germline): MDHEN, SYDVKM. With 7 bases clipped from V and 4 bases from J, the junction kept 9 bases outside the gene matches. The CDR3 length is 14 residues. CDR3 protein: CASTPQGGSYGYTF. As DNA, the CDR3 is TGTGCCAGCACCCCGCAGGGGGGTTCCTATGGCTACACCTTC.

The chain recombines TRBV10-2 with TRBJ1-5; D gene uncertain. Deletions cut 2 bases from V and 2 bases from J, with 7 bases between. Germline V lookup: CDR1 WSHSY, CDR2 SAAADI. This CDR3 contains 14 residues. The CDR3: CASSEGGGNQPQHF. The CDR3, as DNA: TGCGCCAGCAGTGAGGGAGGAGGCAATCAGCCCCAGCATTTT.

V usage is TRBV5-1 and J usage is TRBJ2-1; 10 bases line up with TRBD2. The CDR3 is 13 amino acids. Germline CDR1 and CDR2: SGHRS and YFSETQ. The ends lost 1 base at V and 11 bases at J; junction bases unmatched: 3. CDR3 sequence (DNA): TGCGCCAGCAGCTTGCCTAGCGGGAGTAAGCAGTTCTTC. Protein product: CASSLPSGSKQFF.

The gene calls are TRBV27 and TRBJ2-1; 13 bases match TRBD2. Germline V gene lookup returns CDR1 MNHEY and CDR2 SMNVEV (reference sequence). V lost 6 bases and J lost 5; bases outside the gene matches: 10. This CDR3 has 17 residues. DNA of the CDR3: TGTGCCAGCAGACCTAGGGTCGGACTAGCGGGGGACAATGAGCAGTTCTTC. It yields the protein CASRPRVGLAGDNEQFF.

J is TRBJ2-1 and V is TRBV27; D gene unclear. The length of the CDR3 is 16 residues. Germline values: CDR1 MNHEY, CDR2 SMNVEV (reference sequence). Trimming removed 6 bases from V and 0 bases from J, with 15 bases in between. The CDR3 DNA is TGTGCCAGCAGCCGATCTGGCGGAACCTCCTACAATGAGCAGTTCTTC. Protein sequence: CASSRSGGTSYNEQFF.

The chain joins TRBV10-3 to TRBJ2-1; 9 bases agree with TRBD2. The trim removed 2 bases at V and 4 bases at J, leaving 3 bases unmatched. Per the germline V gene, CDR1 is ENHRY and CDR2 is SYGVKD. This CDR3 comprises 15 residues. In DNA form, the CDR3 reads TGTGCCATCAGTGAGCAGGCGGGAGGGTACAATGAGCAGTTCTTC. Its protein product is CAISEQAGGYNEQFF.

This clone was observed a single time. The rearrangement joins TRBV7-6 to TRBJ2-5, with 7 bases fitting TRBD1. V shed 5 bases and J 5 bases; nucleotides not matched to a gene: 8. Germline V lookup: CDR1 SGHVS, CDR2 FNYEAQ. CDR3 length: 14 residues. The CDR3 DNA is TGTGCCAGCAGCCCCATCGGACAGGCGGAGACCCAGTACTTC. Its protein is CASSPIGQAETQYF.

The chain joins TRBV4-1 to TRBJ2-3, with 9 bases fitting TRBD1. CDR1 and CDR2 (germline): MGHRA, YSYEKL. V dropped 4 bases and J dropped 5; count of bases not matched to a gene: 7. This CDR3 is built from 15 residues. The CDR3 protein is CASSPEGQGVDTQYF. Here the CDR3 DNA reads TGCGCCAGCAGCCCCGAGGGACAGGGAGTAGATACGCAGTATTTT.

Only one count was recorded for this clone. This chain connects TRBV9 to TRBJ1-1, with D perhaps matching TRBD1 (5 bases). The CDR3 spans 17 residues. The V end lost 0 bases, the J end lost 4 bases, and 19 bases lay between the germline ends. Germline V gene data show CDR1 as SGDLS and CDR2 as YYNGEE. The CDR3 spells CASSVGVARADGTEAFF. The CDR3 coding sequence is TGTGCCAGCAGCGTAGGCGTAGCCAGGGCCGATGGCACTGAAGCTTTCTTT.

The chain links TRBV9 to TRBJ1-2, with D maybe TRBD1 (6 bases). V gave up 2 bases and J gave up 1 base, with 21 bases separating them. CDR1 SGDLS and CDR2 YYNGEE come from the germline V gene. The CDR3 sequence is 18 residues long. In DNA form, the CDR3 reads TGTGCCAGCAGCGTCCAGCCCATTCCCCGGACAGATAACTATGGCTACACCTTC. This gives the protein CASSVQPIPRTDNYGYTF. The complete variable domain, with remaining parts taken from reference TRBV9 and TRBJ1-2, reads DSGVTQTPKHLITATGQRVTLRCSPRSGDLSVYWYQQSLDQGLQFLIQYYNGEERAKGNILERFSAQQFPDLHSELNLSSLELGDSALYFCASSVQPIPRTDNYGYTFGSGTRLTVV.

The CDR3 DNA is TGTGCCAGCAGTGAAGCGCGGACAGACTATGGCTACACCTTC. Its translation is CASSEARTDYGYTF. The chain links TRBV2 to TRBJ1-2, with a possible D match to TRBD1 (6 bases). Germline CDR1 SNHLY, CDR2 FYNNEI. Between the trimmed V and J ends, which lost 0 bases and 3 bases, there was a span of 8 bases. This CDR3 region has 14 residues. Drawing the rest from reference TRBV2 and TRBJ1-2, the complete variable domain is EPEVTQTPSHQVTQMGQEVILRCVPISNHLYFYWYRQILGQKVEFLVSFYNNEISEKSEIFDDQFSVERPDGSNFTLKIRSTKLEDSAMYFCASSEARTDYGYTFGSGTRLTVV.

This clone was seen just once. The chain is built from TRBV6-5 and TRBJ2-7; TRBD1 matches 8 bases. Germline CDR1 MNHEY, CDR2 SVGAGI. The CDR3 totals 14 residues. V dropped 6 bases and J dropped 3; count of bases not matched to a gene: 7. The CDR3 sequence: CASRDTGGGYEQYF. The CDR3 DNA follows: TGTGCCAGCAGAGATACAGGGGGTGGCTACGAGCAGTACTTC.

The rearrangement joins TRBV5-1 to TRBJ1-2; 9 bases match TRBD1. The CDR3 is 14 amino acids. Germline V gene data show CDR1 as SGHRS and CDR2 as YFSETQ. The V and J ends lost 4 bases and 6 bases, in that order; junction bases with no gene match: 7. The DNA of the CDR3 is TGCGCCAGCAGCCCACCGACAGGGGGTGATGGCTACACCTTC. This sequence encodes CASSPPTGGDGYTF.

This rearrangement joins TRBV7-3 to TRBJ2-2; TRBD2 might be the D (5 bases). Germline CDR1 and CDR2: SGHTA and FQGTGA. The length of the CDR3 is 17 residues. V was cut by 8 bases and J by 2 bases, with 21 bases left in between. Here the CDR3 DNA reads TGTGCCAGCTGGCCCGCCTCCGCGGGTCCTAACACCGGGGAGCTGTTTTTT. This codes for CASWPASAGPNTGELFF. Using reference TRBV7-3 and TRBJ2-2 for the parts outside the CDR3, the full variable domain is GAGVSQTPSNKVTEKGKYVELRCDPISGHTALYWYRQSLGQGPEFLIYFQGTGAADDSGLPNDRFFAVRPEGSVSTLKIQRTERGDSAVYLCASWPASAGPNTGELFFGEGSRLTVL.

The chain has TRBV19 and TRBJ1-2; 9 nucleotides agree with TRBD1. J gave up 4 bases and V 7 bases, and 4 bases lay outside the gene matches. Germline assignment: CDR1 LNHDA and CDR2 SQIVND (reference sequence). CDR3 length: 13 residues. CDR3 in DNA: TGTGCCAGTACCCTGACAGGGGGCTATGGCTACACCTTC. Protein product: CASTLTGGYGYTF.

The V call is TRBV6-7, the J call TRBJ2-6, with D tentatively TRBD1 (6 bases). TRBV6-7 belongs to the ORF category, with a function that is uncertain. The CDR3 is 14 residues long. The DNA for the CDR3 is TGTGACTCCATGGCAGGGGTTGGGGCCAACGTCCTGACTTTC. This translates into CDSMAGVGANVLTF.

The rearrangement links TRBV7-2 to TRBJ1-2; TRBD1 agrees at 7 bases. Germline V CDR1 and CDR2: SGHTA, FQGNSA. Losses at the gene ends were 7 bases for V and 2 bases for J; bases not matched to a gene: 4. This CDR3 is built from 13 residues. CDR3 nucleotides: TGTGCCAGCATCGCGGACAGGAACTATGGCTACACCTTC. It codes for CASIADRNYGYTF.

Only one count was recorded for this clone. The rearrangement joins TRBV27 to TRBJ2-7; TRBD1 aligns across 8 bases. Germline CDR1 is MNHEY and CDR2 is SMNVEV (reference sequence). The CDR3 spans 16 residues. Trimming at V came to 2 bases and at J to 4 bases, leaving 10 bases not matched to a gene. The CDR3 sequence: CASSLEVGTGAYEQYF. DNA of the CDR3: TGTGCCAGCAGTTTAGAAGTGGGGACAGGTGCTTACGAGCAGTACTTC.

The chain combines TRBV14 with TRBJ2-7; D remains ambiguous. CDR1 is SGHDN, CDR2 FVKESK, per germline. V lost 5 bases to trimming and J lost 2 bases, with 4 bases between them. The CDR3 is 11 amino acids. The CDR3 coding sequence is TGTGCCAGCAGCTCAGCCTACGAGCAGTACTTC. As protein: CASSSAYEQYF.

As DNA, the CDR3 is TGTGCCAGCAGTGAAGCGGATACAGGGTGGGCTTTCTTT. It specifies CASSEADTGWAFF. This rearrangement joins TRBV6-1 to TRBJ1-1; D may be TRBD1 (6 bases). The CDR3 is 13 residues long. Deletions cut 0 bases from V and 11 bases from J, with 13 bases between. Germline lookup yields CDR1 MNHNS and CDR2 SASEGT.